This entry is about one T cell receptor beta chain. This specimen comes from a study of blood T cell repertoires in COVID-19. About the research overall: Specimens from acute and convalescent COVID-19 originated in the United States, Italy and Spain.

This CDR3 has 14 amino acids. V lost 6 bases and J lost 3, with 12 bases in between. CDR1 LNHDA and CDR2 SQIVND come from the germline V gene (reference sequence). As processed by the authors: Estimation of nucleated cell counts relied on the amplification of reference gene primers. Clones were sequenced by immunoSEQ multiplex PCR, and TCRdb holds only the in-frame ones, with some missing. D and trimming come from the DNA, and the V and J calls and clone size come from that table. The sample lists under 250,000 clones; about 86% were seen once. Source material: peripheral blood. The rearrangement links TRBV19 to TRBJ1-5; TRBD1 might be the D (5 bases). The clonotype originates from a man aged 35 to 55 with active or convalescent COVID-19. The CDR3 region has the DNA TGTGCCAGTAGGGCGGGACCGACCAATCAGCCCCAGCATTTT. Translation: CASRAGPTNQPQHF. The full variable domain, completed using reference TRBV19 and TRBJ1-5, is DGGITQSPKYLFRKEGQNVTLSCEQNLNHDAMYWYRQDPGQGLRLIYYSQIVNDFQKGDIAEGYSVSREKKESFPLTVTSAQKNPTAFYLCASRAGPTNQPQHFGDGTRLSIL.